Reported below is one T cell receptor beta chain. Its antigen remains unidentified. The CDR3 runs 10 residues. Trimming took 5 bases from V and 4 from J, leaving 2 bases between them. Germline loops: CDR1 SEHNR, CDR2 FQNEAQ (reference sequence). This entry is derived from a study of siplizumab effects on memory and regulatory T cells. Study outcomes and limitations: Sequences below about 10^-5 frequency were poorly captured. As a result, only a minor fraction of alloreactive clones mapped to unstimulated subsets. Siplizumab produced a significant drop in alloreactive sequences attributable to unstimulated CD4+ memory cells.

It was approximately 99,000 TCR templates that were assayed per sample. Assay: immunoSEQ multiplex PCR; the TCRdb copy retains only in-frame clones and omits some. The sample carries 45,000 to 50,000 clones, roughly nine tenths recorded once. V gene TRBV7-9 combines with J gene TRBJ2-5; no clear D gene. The source material was naive CD8+ T cells sorted from blood. This TCR was recovered from a human donor in good health. In DNA form, the CDR3 reads TGTGCCAGCAGCGCAGAGACCCAGTACTTC. Protein sequence: CASSAETQYF. The full variable domain, rest sourced from reference TRBV7-9 and TRBJ2-5, is DTGVSQNPRHKITKRGQNVTFRCDPISEHNRLYWYRQTLGQGPEFLTYFQNEAQLEKSRLLSDRFSAERPKGSFSTLEIQRTEQGDSAMYLCASSAETQYFGPGTRLLVL.